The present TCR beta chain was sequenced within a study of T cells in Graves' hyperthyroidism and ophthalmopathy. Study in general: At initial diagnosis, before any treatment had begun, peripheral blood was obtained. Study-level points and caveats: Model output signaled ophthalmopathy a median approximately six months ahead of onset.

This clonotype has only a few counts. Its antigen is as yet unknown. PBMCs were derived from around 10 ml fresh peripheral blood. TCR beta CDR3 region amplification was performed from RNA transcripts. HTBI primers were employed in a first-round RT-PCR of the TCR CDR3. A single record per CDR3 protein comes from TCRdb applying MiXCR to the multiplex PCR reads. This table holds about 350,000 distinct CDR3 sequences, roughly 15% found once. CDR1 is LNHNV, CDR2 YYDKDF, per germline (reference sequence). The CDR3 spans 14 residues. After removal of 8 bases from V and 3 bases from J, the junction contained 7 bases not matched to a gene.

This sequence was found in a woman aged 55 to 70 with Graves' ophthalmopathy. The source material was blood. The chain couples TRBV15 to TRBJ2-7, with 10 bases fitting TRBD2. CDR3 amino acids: CATGRAGGNYEQYF. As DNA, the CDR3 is TGTGCCACCGGTCGAGCGGGAGGGAACTACGAGCAGTACTTC.